The rows below give T cell receptor beta chains drawn from one sample of a study of patients and donors after allogeneic stem cell transplantation. Each CDR3 protein is one row after TCRdb ran MiXCR on the RT-PCR reads. The sample yields fewer than 30,000 distinct CDR3 sequences, around 7.9% seen once. Material: blood, either unsorted or a sorted T cell fraction (not recorded which). Source of these receptors: a human donor who was either an allogeneic HSCT recipient or a stem cell or donor lymphocyte infusion donor (not recorded which). It is not recorded whose cells these are; they may come from a transplant donor. The CDR3 runs from the conserved cysteine through the conserved F or W. A D gene is named only where the DNA matches it firmly. Part of the rows lack a size; the others show once, few, many or a class for expanded clones.

-,TRBJ1-2,TRBV7-9,14,few,TGTGCCAGCAGCTTAGGACAGAGTAACTATGGCTACACCTTC,CASSLGQSNYGYTF
-,TRBJ1-1,TRBV9,13,few,TGTGCCAGCAATTCGGTTGGGAACACTGAAGCTTTCTTT,CASNSVGNTEAFF
-,TRBJ1-5,TRBV7-2,15,few,TGTGCCAGCAGCTTTTATGGACAGAACAATCAGCCCCAGCATTTT,CASSFYGQNNQPQHF
TRBD1,TRBJ1-2,TRBV6-1,16,-,TGTGCCACTACGAGGGCAGGGGGCATTGAGGGCTATGGCTACACCTTC,CATTRAGGIEGYGYTF
-,TRBJ2-5,TRBV7-9,16,many,TGTGCCAGCAGCTTAACAAAGCGATGGGGCGGGGAGACCCAGTACTTC,CASSLTKRWGGETQYF
-,TRBJ2-5,TRBV2,12,-,TGTGCCAGCAATACAGGGCTCGAGACCCAGTACTTC,CASNTGLETQYF
-,TRBJ2-7,TRBV7-9,13,-,TGTGCCAGCAGCCTCCTTGGGGGGAACGAGCAGTACTTC,CASSLLGGNEQYF
-,TRBJ1-1,TRBV5-1,14,-,TGCGCCAGCAGCTTGGAAGGGGGGGACACTGAAGCTTTCTTT,CASSLEGGDTEAFF
-,TRBJ1-2,TRBV2,13,many,TGTGCCAGCAGTGTTGTGGCTCTTAGTGGCTACACCTTC,CASSVVALSGYTF
TRBD1,TRBJ1-2,TRBV6-1,15,few,TGTGCCAGCAGTGAACCGGGGACAGTAGTCTATGGCTACACCTTC,CASSEPGTVVYGYTF
-,TRBJ2-4,TRBV5-5,14,many,TGTGCCAGCAGTTCAGCAGAGGAAGGAGACATTCAGTACTTC,CASSSAEEGDIQYF
TRBD1,TRBJ2-1,TRBV5-5,15,few,TGTGCCAGCAGCCGTGAAGGGGGCGCATGGCATGAGCAGTTCTTC,CASSREGGAWHEQFF
TRBD1,TRBJ2-7,TRBV28,14,few,TGTGCCAGCAGTACCTTCACAGGGGAGTACGAGCAGTACTTC,CASSTFTGEYEQYF
TRBD1,TRBJ2-3,TRBV20-1,14,many,TGCAGTGCTACCCGGGACAGGTCCACAGATACGCAGTATTTT,CSATRDRSTDTQYF
-,TRBJ1-4,TRBV27,12,few,TGTGCCAGCGGGCCCGATAATGAAAAACTGTTTTTT,CASGPDNEKLFF
-,TRBJ1-1,TRBV6-1,13,few,TGTGCCAGCAGGTTACAGGGTGGCACTGAAGCTTTCTTT,CASRLQGGTEAFF
-,TRBJ2-7,TRBV7-2,13,few,TGTGCCAGCAGCTTAGTAGAATCCTACGAGCAGTACTTC,CASSLVESYEQYF
TRBD1,TRBJ2-2,TRBV9,17,-,TGTGCCAGCAGCGTAGAGGGACAGGGTTTGAACACCGGGGAGCTGTTTTTT,CASSVEGQGLNTGELFF
-,TRBJ1-2,TRBV5-4,14,few,TGTGCCAGCAGCTTGGAGGGCGCTAACTATGGCTACACCTTC,CASSLEGANYGYTF
-,TRBJ2-1,TRBV5-1,13,few,TGCGCCAGCAGCTTAGGCCCGGTCCGAGAGCAGTTCTTC,CASSLGPVREQFF
TRBD2,TRBJ2-5,TRBV20-1,15,few,TGCAGTGCTAGAACTAGCGGGGGCCTTCAAGAGACCCAGTACTTC,CSARTSGGLQETQYF
-,TRBJ1-4,TRBV7-9,12,-,TGTGCCAGCAGCCGGCAGGGAGAAAAACTGTTTTTT,CASSRQGEKLFF
-,TRBJ1-1,TRBV6-1,13,-,TGTGCCAGTGGGGGGGTGGCGCCTTGGGAAGCTTTCTTT,CASGGVAPWEAFF
TRBD2,TRBJ2-5,TRBV7-9,15,many,TGTGCCAGCAGCTCAGGGACTAGCAACCAAGAGACCCAGTACTTC,CASSSGTSNQETQYF
-,TRBJ1-2,TRBV30,15,few,TGTGCCTGGAGTGTATTCAGGGTTCATGGCTATGGCTACACCTTC,CAWSVFRVHGYGYTF
-,TRBJ1-1,TRBV18,14,many,TGTGCCAGCTCACCACGTCTGGGGTACACTGAAGCTTTCTTT,CASSPRLGYTEAFF
-,TRBJ2-3,TRBV14,15,-,TGTGCCAGCAGCCCACCGGGCGGTAGCACAGATACGCAGTATTTT,CASSPPGGSTDTQYF
TRBD1,TRBJ2-4,TRBV6-5,17,medium-sized,TGTGCCAGCAGTTTCGGACAGGGGGCTATGGCCAAAAACATTCAGTACTTC,CASSFGQGAMAKNIQYF
TRBD1,TRBJ1-1,TRBV6-1,14,many,TGTGCCAGCAGCCTGGGACAGTTGAACACTGAAGCTTTCTTT,CASSLGQLNTEAFF